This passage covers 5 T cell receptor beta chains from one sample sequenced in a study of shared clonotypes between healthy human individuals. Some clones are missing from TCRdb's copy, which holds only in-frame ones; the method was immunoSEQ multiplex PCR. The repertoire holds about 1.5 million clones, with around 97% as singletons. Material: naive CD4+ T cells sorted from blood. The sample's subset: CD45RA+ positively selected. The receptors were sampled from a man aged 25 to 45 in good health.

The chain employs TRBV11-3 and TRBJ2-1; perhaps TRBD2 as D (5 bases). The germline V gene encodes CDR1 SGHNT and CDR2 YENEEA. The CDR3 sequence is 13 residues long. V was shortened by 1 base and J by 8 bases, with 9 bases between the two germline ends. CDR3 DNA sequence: TGTGCCAGCAGCTTAGGGTGGGGAGATGAGCAGTTCTTC. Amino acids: CASSLGWGDEQFF.

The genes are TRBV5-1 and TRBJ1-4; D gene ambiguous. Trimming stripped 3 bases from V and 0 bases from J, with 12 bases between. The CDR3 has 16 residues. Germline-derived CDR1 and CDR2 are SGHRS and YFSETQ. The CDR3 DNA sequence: TGCGCCAGCAGCTCCGCGGGGTTAGCAACTAATGAAAAACTGTTTTTT. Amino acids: CASSSAGLATNEKLFF.

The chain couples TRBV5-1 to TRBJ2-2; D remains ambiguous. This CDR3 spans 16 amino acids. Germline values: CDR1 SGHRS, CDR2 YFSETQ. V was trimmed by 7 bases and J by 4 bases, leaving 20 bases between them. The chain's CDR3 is CASQTAPAQRTGELFF. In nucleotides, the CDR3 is TGCGCCAGCCAAACTGCCCCCGCCCAGCGCACCGGGGAGCTGTTTTTT.

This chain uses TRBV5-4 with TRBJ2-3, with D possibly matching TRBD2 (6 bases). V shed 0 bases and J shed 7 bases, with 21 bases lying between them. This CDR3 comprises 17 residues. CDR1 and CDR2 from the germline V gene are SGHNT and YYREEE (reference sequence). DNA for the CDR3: TGTGCCAGCAGCTTGGTGGCCCCCGGAGGGGTAGTATATACGCAGTATTTT. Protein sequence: CASSLVAPGGVVYTQYF. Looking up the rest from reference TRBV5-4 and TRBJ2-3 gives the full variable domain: ETGVTQSPTHLIKTRGQQVTLRCSSQSGHNTVSWYQQALGQGPQFIFQYYREEENGRGNFPPRFSGLQFPNYSSELNVNALELDDSALYLCASSLVAPGGVVYTQYFGPGTRLTVL.

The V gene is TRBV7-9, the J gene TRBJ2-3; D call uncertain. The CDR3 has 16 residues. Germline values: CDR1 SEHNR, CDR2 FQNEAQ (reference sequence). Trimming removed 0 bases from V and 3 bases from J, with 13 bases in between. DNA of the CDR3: TGTGCCAGCAGCTTAGCGGCTGCAGGTGGGACAGATACGCAGTATTTT. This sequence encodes CASSLAAAGGTDTQYF.